A selection of T cell receptor beta chains follows, all from one sample in a study of T cell repertoires and HLA-DP antigens. Only in-frame clones appear in the TCRdb table, and some are missing; sequencing was by immunoSEQ multiplex PCR. The sample yields around 100,000 clones, 80% to 95% seen once. Antigen specificity for these receptors is unknown. Input material: CD4+ T cells from PBMCs. These receptors came from a woman between 18 and 29 years old in good health and CMV-seronegative. The CDR3 runs from the conserved cysteine through the conserved F or W. Fields, in order: CDR3 protein, CDR3 DNA, clone size, D gene, V gene, J gene. The D gene is left open where the match is weak. Size values are once, few and many counts, or a class for expanded clones, and some rows have none.

CDR3: CASSDSRDQPQHF
DNA: TGTGCCAGCAGTGATAGTCGCGATCAGCCCCAGCATTTT
size: -
D: -
V: TRBV2
J: TRBJ1-5

CDR3: CASSGDSYEQYF
DNA: TGTGCCAGCAGTGGGGACAGCTACGAGCAGTACTTC
size: -
D: TRBD1
V: TRBV2
J: TRBJ2-7

CDR3: CASSLGSATNTEAFF
DNA: TGCGCCAGCAGCTTAGGATCGGCTACGAACACTGAAGCTTTCTTT
size: -
D: -
V: TRBV5-1
J: TRBJ1-1

CDR3: CASSMGQVPPYSNQPQHF
DNA: TGTGCCAGTAGTATGGGACAGGTGCCCCCCTATAGCAATCAGCCCCAGCATTTT
size: -
D: TRBD1
V: TRBV19
J: TRBJ1-5

CDR3: CASSSRRGIEAFF
DNA: TGTGCCAGCAGCTCCCGCCGGGGAATTGAAGCTTTCTTT
size: -
D: -
V: TRBV11-2
J: TRBJ1-1

CDR3: CASSEQAAGEQYF
DNA: TGTGCCAGCAGTGAACAGGCGGCGGGCGAGCAGTACTTC
size: -
D: -
V: TRBV21-1
J: TRBJ2-7

CDR3: CASSSSGPKGAKNIQYF
DNA: TGTGCCAGCAGCTCGTCCGGACCTAAGGGCGCCAAAAACATTCAGTACTTC
size: -
D: -
V: TRBV11-1
J: TRBJ2-4

CDR3: CASSLGGTPGNTIYF
DNA: TGTGCCAGCAGCTTAGGGGGGACACCGGGAAACACCATATATTTT
size: -
D: -
V: TRBV11-2
J: TRBJ1-3

CDR3: CASSLVPGDTEAFF
DNA: TGTGCCAGCAGCTTAGTCCCCGGGGACACTGAAGCTTTCTTT
size: -
D: -
V: TRBV7-9
J: TRBJ1-1

CDR3: CASSMPLTYNEQFF
DNA: TGTGCCAGTAGTATGCCACTAACCTACAATGAGCAGTTCTTC
size: -
D: -
V: TRBV19
J: TRBJ2-1

CDR3: CASSLGGRGNTIYF
DNA: TGCGCCAGCAGCTTGGGAGGCCGTGGAAACACCATATATTTT
size: -
D: -
V: TRBV5-1
J: TRBJ1-3

CDR3: CASRQDRPNTEAFF
DNA: TGTGCCAGCAGACAGGACAGGCCGAACACTGAAGCTTTCTTT
size: -
D: TRBD1
V: TRBV6-5
J: TRBJ1-1

CDR3: CASSLRRGGPYEQYF
DNA: TGTGCCAGCAGCCTACGCCGCGGAGGTCCCTACGAGCAGTACTTC
size: once
D: -
V: TRBV11-2
J: TRBJ2-7

CDR3: CASRSLRSLGENEKLFF
DNA: TGTGCCAGCAGAAGCCTCAGGAGTCTGGGAGAAAATGAAAAACTGTTTTTT
size: -
D: -
V: TRBV2
J: TRBJ1-4

CDR3: CASTRQGLLNTEAFF
DNA: TGTGCCAGCACGCGACAGGGCCTCTTGAACACTGAAGCTTTCTTT
size: -
D: TRBD1
V: TRBV11-2
J: TRBJ1-1

CDR3: CASSEVGKDSPLHF
DNA: TGTGCCAGCAGTGAAGTCGGGAAGGATTCACCCCTCCACTTT
size: -
D: -
V: TRBV2
J: TRBJ1-6

CDR3: CASSFWNTGELFF
DNA: TGTGCCAGCAGCTTCTGGAACACCGGGGAGCTGTTTTTT
size: -
D: -
V: TRBV5-6
J: TRBJ2-2

CDR3: CASSLAGLAGGPTGELFF
DNA: TGTGCCAGCAGCTTAGCGGGACTAGCGGGGGGGCCGACCGGGGAGCTGTTTTTT
size: -
D: TRBD2
V: TRBV7-2
J: TRBJ2-2

CDR3: CASSTTSGGLTDTQYF
DNA: TGTGCCAGCAGCACGACTAGCGGGGGGTTGACAGATACGCAGTATTTT
size: -
D: TRBD2
V: TRBV11-1
J: TRBJ2-3

CDR3: CAWSEGAGGYTF
DNA: TGTGCCTGGAGTGAAGGGGCGGGTGGCTACACCTTC
size: -
D: -
V: TRBV30
J: TRBJ1-2

CDR3: CASSQEVYETQYF
DNA: TGCGCCAGCAGCCAGGAGGTGTACGAGACCCAGTACTTC
size: -
D: -
V: TRBV4-3
J: TRBJ2-5

CDR3: CASSPNPLTSGKTGELFF
DNA: TGCGCCAGCAGCCCAAACCCCCTGACTAGCGGGAAAACCGGGGAGCTGTTTTTT
size: -
D: TRBD2
V: TRBV5-1
J: TRBJ2-2

CDR3: CASSSLELYEQYF
DNA: TGTGCCAGCAGTTCACTAGAACTCTACGAGCAGTACTTC
size: -
D: -
V: TRBV28
J: TRBJ2-7

CDR3: CATSRDQFGSPLHF
DNA: TGTGCCACCAGCAGAGATCAGTTCGGTTCACCCCTCCACTTT
size: -
D: -
V: TRBV15
J: TRBJ1-6

CDR3: CASSRLGYGYTF
DNA: TGTGCCAGCAGCCGCCTTGGTTATGGCTACACCTTC
size: -
D: -
V: TRBV11-1
J: TRBJ1-2

CDR3: CASSERSKQETQYF
DNA: TGTGCCAGCAGTGAACGATCGAAACAAGAGACCCAGTACTTC
size: once
D: -
V: TRBV6-5
J: TRBJ2-5

CDR3: CASSNGGGETQYF
DNA: TGCGCCAGCAGCAACGGGGGCGGGGAGACCCAGTACTTC
size: -
D: -
V: TRBV5-1
J: TRBJ2-5

CDR3: CASSKPGTDGYTF
DNA: TGTGCCAGCAGCAAACCCGGGACGGATGGCTACACCTTC
size: few
D: -
V: TRBV7-9
J: TRBJ1-2

CDR3: CASSLEGVQYF
DNA: TGTGCCAGCAGCTTGGAGGGGGTTCAGTACTTC
size: once
D: -
V: TRBV5-6
J: TRBJ2-7

CDR3: CASSSQGRSQPQHF
DNA: TGTGCCAGCAGCTCACAGGGGAGGAGTCAGCCCCAGCATTTT
size: once
D: TRBD1
V: TRBV7-2
J: TRBJ1-5

CDR3: CASSLPDREGEQYF
DNA: TGTGCCAGCAGCCTCCCGGACAGGGAGGGCGAGCAGTACTTC
size: -
D: -
V: TRBV5-8
J: TRBJ2-7

CDR3: CASSTYRGRDTEAFF
DNA: TGTGCCAGCAGCACCTACAGGGGGAGGGACACTGAAGCTTTCTTT
size: -
D: TRBD1
V: TRBV11-2
J: TRBJ1-1

CDR3: CASSSYGEDPLHF
DNA: TGTGCCAGCAGTTCCTATGGAGAAGATCCCCTCCACTTT
size: few
D: -
V: TRBV6-6
J: TRBJ1-6

CDR3: CASSLGGSETQYF
DNA: TGTGCCAGCAGCTTAGGGGGTTCCGAGACCCAGTACTTC
size: -
D: -
V: TRBV7-3
J: TRBJ2-5

CDR3: CASSVGAPFTVNEKLFF
DNA: TGTGCCAGCAGCGTAGGTGCCCCTTTTACCGTCAATGAAAAACTGTTTTTT
size: -
D: -
V: TRBV9
J: TRBJ1-4

CDR3: CASSSDRGRYEQYF
DNA: TGTGCCAGCAGTTCCGACAGGGGGCGGTACGAGCAGTACTTC
size: -
D: TRBD1
V: TRBV2
J: TRBJ2-7

CDR3: CASRSSRGAVADTQYF
DNA: TGCGCCAGCAGATCCTCACGGGGGGCCGTCGCAGATACGCAGTATTTT
size: -
D: -
V: TRBV5-1
J: TRBJ2-3

CDR3: CASSQEPKNYGYTF
DNA: TGCGCCAGCAGCCAAGAACCCAAGAACTATGGCTACACCTTC
size: once
D: -
V: TRBV4-3
J: TRBJ1-2

CDR3: CASTEDRGRGNTIYF
DNA: TGTGCCAGCACTGAGGACAGGGGGCGCGGAAACACCATATATTTT
size: -
D: TRBD1
V: TRBV6-1
J: TRBJ1-3

CDR3: CASSRTASSGYTF
DNA: TGTGCCAGCAGCCGGACGGCATCCTCGGGCTACACCTTC
size: -
D: -
V: TRBV6-1
J: TRBJ1-2

CDR3: CASSRTSGSHYEQYF
DNA: TGTGCCAGCAGCAGGACTAGCGGGAGCCACTACGAGCAGTACTTC
size: once
D: TRBD2
V: TRBV7-3
J: TRBJ2-7